This T cell receptor beta chain was recovered during a study of EBV T-cell therapy then PD-1 blockade in nasopharyngeal carcinoma. V lost 3 bases to trimming and J lost 6 bases, with 12 bases between them. Germline V lookup: CDR1 SEHNR, CDR2 FQNEAQ (reference sequence). The CDR3 is 14 amino acids. Some clones are missing from TCRdb's copy, which holds only in-frame ones; the method was immunoSEQ multiplex PCR. The sample lists fewer than 20,000 clones, over 70% occurring once. Worth noting for this clone: The antigen remains unidentified.

Regarding treatment: AdE1-LMPpoly-expanded autologous EBV-specific T-cell therapy followed by anti-PD-1 nivolumab. This receptor was identified in a middle-aged man with nasopharyngeal carcinoma. This rearrangement joins TRBV7-9 to TRBJ1-5; D ambiguous. The sample here was CD8+ T cells from blood, taken at day 0 from a patient whose treatment included autologous EBV-specific T cells and nivolumab. The CDR3 bases are TGTGCCAGCAGCTTTTCCGGGGATGGTCAGCCCCAGCATTTT. Translated, it gives CASSFSGDGQPQHF.